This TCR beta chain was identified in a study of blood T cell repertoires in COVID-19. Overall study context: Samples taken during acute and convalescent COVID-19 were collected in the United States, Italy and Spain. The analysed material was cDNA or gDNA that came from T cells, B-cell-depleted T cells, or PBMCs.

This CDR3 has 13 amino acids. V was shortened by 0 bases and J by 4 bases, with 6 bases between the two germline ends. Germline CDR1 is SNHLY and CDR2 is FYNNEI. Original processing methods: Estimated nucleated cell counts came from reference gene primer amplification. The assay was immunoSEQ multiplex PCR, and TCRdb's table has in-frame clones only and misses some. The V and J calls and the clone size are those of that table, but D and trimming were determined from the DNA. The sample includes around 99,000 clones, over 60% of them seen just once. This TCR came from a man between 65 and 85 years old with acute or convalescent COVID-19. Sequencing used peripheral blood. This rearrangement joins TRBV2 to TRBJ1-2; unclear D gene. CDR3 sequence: CASSEARSYGYTF. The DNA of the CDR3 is TGTGCCAGCAGTGAAGCAAGGAGCTATGGCTACACCTTC.